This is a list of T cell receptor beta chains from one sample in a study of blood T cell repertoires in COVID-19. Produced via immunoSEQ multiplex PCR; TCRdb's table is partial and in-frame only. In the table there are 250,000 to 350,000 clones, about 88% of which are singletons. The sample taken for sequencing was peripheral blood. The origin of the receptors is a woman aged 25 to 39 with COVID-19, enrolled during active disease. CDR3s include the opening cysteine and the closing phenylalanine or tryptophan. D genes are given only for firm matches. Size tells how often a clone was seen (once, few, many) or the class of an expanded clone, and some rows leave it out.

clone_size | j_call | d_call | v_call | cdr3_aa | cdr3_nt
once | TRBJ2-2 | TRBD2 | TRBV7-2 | CASSRGLAGAGELFF | TGTGCCAGCAGCCGGGGACTAGCGGGAGCCGGGGAGCTGTTTTTT
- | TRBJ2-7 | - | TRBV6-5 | CASSSQGYEQYF | TGTGCCAGCAGCTCACAGGGCTACGAGCAGTACTTC
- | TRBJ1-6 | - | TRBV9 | CASSSGVRGSPLHF | TGTGCCAGCAGCTCAGGCGTTAGGGGTTCACCCCTCCACTTT
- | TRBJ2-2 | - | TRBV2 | CASSEPPRTGELFF | TGTGCCAGCAGTGAACCCCCCCGGACCGGGGAGCTGTTTTTT
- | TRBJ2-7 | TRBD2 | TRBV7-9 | CASRETMSGRAHEQYF | TGTGCCAGCAGGGAAACTATGAGCGGGAGGGCCCACGAGCAGTACTTC
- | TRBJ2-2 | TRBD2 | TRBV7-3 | CASSSAGATVGELFF | TGTGCCAGCAGCTCAGCGGGAGCTACGGTCGGGGAGCTGTTTTTT
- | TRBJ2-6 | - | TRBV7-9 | CASSLLAFGANVLTF | TGTGCCAGCAGCCTGTTAGCATTTGGGGCCAACGTCCTGACTTTC
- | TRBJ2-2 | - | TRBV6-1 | CASSDGTQKGGELFF | TGTGCCAGCAGTGACGGGACACAGAAGGGCGGGGAGCTGTTTTTT
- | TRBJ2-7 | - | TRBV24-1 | CATSDPDNSYEQYF | TGTGCCACCAGTGACCCCGACAACTCCTACGAGCAGTACTTC
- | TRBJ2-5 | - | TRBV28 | CASKSGVAVETQYF | TGTGCCTCAAAATCGGGGGTCGCAGTGGAGACCCAGTACTTC
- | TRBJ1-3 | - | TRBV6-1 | CASSDRARSGNTIYF | TGTGCCAGCAGTGACAGGGCACGTTCTGGAAACACCATATATTTT
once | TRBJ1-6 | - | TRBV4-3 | CASSQVGLNSPLHF | TGCGCCAGCAGCCAAGTGGGCCTAAATTCACCCCTCCACTTT
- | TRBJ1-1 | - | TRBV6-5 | CASSYSSQGNTEAFF | TGTGCCAGCAGTTACTCTTCGCAGGGAAACACTGAAGCTTTCTTT
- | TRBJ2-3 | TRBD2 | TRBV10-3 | CAISAAGGPGDTQYF | TGTGCCATCAGTGCAGCGGGAGGGCCGGGAGATACGCAGTATTTT
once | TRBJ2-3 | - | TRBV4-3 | CASSQGEVSTDTQYF | TGCGCCAGCAGCCAAGGGGAGGTCAGCACAGATACGCAGTATTTT
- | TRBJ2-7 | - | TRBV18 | CASSGQYEQYF | TGTGCCAGCTCAGGACAATACGAGCAGTACTTC
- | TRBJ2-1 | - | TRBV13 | CASSFGSSYNEQFF | TGTGCCAGCAGCTTTGGTAGCTCCTACAATGAGCAGTTCTTC